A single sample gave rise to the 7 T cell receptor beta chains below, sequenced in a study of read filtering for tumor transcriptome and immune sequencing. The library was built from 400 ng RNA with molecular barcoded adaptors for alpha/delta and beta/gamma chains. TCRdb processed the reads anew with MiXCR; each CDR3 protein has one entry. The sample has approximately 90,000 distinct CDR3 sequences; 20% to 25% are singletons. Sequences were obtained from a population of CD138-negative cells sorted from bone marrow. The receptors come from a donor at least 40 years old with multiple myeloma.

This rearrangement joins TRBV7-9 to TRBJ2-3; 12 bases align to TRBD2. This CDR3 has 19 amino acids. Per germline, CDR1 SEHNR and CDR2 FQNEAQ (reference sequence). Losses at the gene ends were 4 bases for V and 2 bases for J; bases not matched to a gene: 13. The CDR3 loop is CASSSALGLAGYNTDTQYF. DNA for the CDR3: TGTGCCAGCAGCTCAGCTCTAGGACTAGCGGGGTACAACACAGATACGCAGTATTTT. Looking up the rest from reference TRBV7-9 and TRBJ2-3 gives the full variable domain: DTGVSQNPRHKITKRGQNVTFRCDPISEHNRLYWYRQTLGQGPEFLTYFQNEAQLEKSRLLSDRFSAERPKGSFSTLEIQRTEQGDSAMYLCASSSALGLAGYNTDTQYFGPGTRLTVL.

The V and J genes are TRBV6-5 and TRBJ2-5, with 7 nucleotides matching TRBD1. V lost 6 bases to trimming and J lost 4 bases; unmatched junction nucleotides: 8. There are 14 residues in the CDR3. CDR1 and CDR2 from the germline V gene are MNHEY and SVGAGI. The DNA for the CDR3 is TGTGCCAGCAGCGGCCACAGGGGAAGAGAGACCCAGTACTTC. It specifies CASSGHRGRETQYF.

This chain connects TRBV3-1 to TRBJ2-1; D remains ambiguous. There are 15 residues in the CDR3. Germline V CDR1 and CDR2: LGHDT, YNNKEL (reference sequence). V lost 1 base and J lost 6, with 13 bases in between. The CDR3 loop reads CASSQVVSSCNEQFF. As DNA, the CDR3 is TGTGCCAGCAGCCAAGTGGTTTCCTCATGCAATGAGCAGTTCTTC.

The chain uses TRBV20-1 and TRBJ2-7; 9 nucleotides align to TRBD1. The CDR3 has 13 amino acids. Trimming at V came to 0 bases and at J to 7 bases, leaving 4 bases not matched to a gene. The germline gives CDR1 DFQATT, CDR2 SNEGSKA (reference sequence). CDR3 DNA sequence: TGCAGTGCTAGAGATACAGGGGGCTGGGAGCAGTACTTC. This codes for CSARDTGGWEQYF.

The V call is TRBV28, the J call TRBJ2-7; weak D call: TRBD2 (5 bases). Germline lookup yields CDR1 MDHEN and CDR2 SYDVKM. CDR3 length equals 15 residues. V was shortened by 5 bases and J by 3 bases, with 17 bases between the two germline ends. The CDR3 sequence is CASSQPTGTLYEQYF. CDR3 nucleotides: TGTGCCAGCAGTCAACCGACGGGAACACTCTACGAGCAGTACTTC.

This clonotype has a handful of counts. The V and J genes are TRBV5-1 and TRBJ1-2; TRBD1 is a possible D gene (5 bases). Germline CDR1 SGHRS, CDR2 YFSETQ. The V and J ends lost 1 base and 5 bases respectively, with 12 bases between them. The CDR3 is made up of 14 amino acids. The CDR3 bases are TGCGCCAGCAGCTTGCGCGACAGCTCATATGGCTACACCTTC. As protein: CASSLRDSSYGYTF. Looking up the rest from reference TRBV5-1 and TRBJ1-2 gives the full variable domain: KAGVTQTPRYLIKTRGQQVTLSCSPISGHRSVSWYQQTPGQGLQFLFEYFSETQRNKGNFPGRFSGRQFSNSRSEMNVSTLELGDSALYLCASSLRDSSYGYTFGSGTRLTVV.

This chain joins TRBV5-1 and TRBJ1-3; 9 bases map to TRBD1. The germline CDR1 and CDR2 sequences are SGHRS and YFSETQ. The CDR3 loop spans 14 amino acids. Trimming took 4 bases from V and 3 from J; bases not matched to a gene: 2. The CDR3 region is CASSRTGDGNTIYF. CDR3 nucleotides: TGCGCCAGCAGCCGGACAGGGGATGGAAACACCATATATTTT.